Each of the 11 T cell receptor beta chains below was sequenced from the same sample in a study of siplizumab effects on memory and regulatory T cells. Their target antigens are unknown. Cocultured for roughly 6 days at 37°C were the mixed lymphocyte reaction cells. The data were produced by immunoSEQ multiplex PCR, yet TCRdb's version contains in-frame clones alone and is incomplete. The sample has approximately 20,000 clones, around 43% seen once. Sequencing was done on a sample of CFSE-low (dividing) CD4+ T cells sorted from an allogeneic mixed lymphocyte reaction. Source of these receptors: a human donor in good health; the cells came from an allogeneic mixed lymphocyte reaction. Some clones in this sample may be carry-over from other donors' samples.

The V call is TRBV30, the J call TRBJ2-7; the D gene is possibly TRBD2 (5 bases). The CDR3 is made up of 13 amino acids. V shed 2 bases and J shed 5 bases, with 13 bases lying between them. The germline V gene encodes CDR1 GTSNPN and CDR2 SVGIG (reference sequence). Here the CDR3 reads CAWSQSPEDEQYF. CDR3 DNA: TGTGCCTGGAGTCAGTCGCCGGAGGACGAGCAGTACTTC.

The V call is TRBV7-9, the J call TRBJ1-1; D might be TRBD1 (6 bases). The germline gives CDR1 SEHNR, CDR2 FQNEAQ (reference sequence). Trimming removed 5 bases from V and 2 bases from J, with 15 bases in between. The CDR3 consists of 15 residues. CDR3: CASSRQGTLNTEAFF. CDR3 DNA: TGTGCCAGCAGCCGTCAGGGGACCTTAAACACTGAAGCTTTCTTT.

J is TRBJ2-7 and V is TRBV15, with D possibly being TRBD1 (5 bases). The germline CDR1 and CDR2 sequences are LNHNV and YYDKDF (reference sequence). The CDR3 is 14 residues long. The V and J ends lost 3 bases and 3 bases respectively, with 12 bases between them. CDR3 protein: CATSSGDSDYEQYF. Here the CDR3 DNA reads TGTGCCACCAGCAGCGGCGACAGCGACTACGAGCAGTACTTC.

The rearrangement uses TRBV6-6 and TRBJ1-1; perhaps TRBD1 as D (5 bases). Looked up from germline, CDR1 is MNHNY and CDR2 is SVGAGI (reference sequence). CDR3 size: 13 residues. V shed 8 bases and J shed 3 bases, with 13 bases lying between them. CDR3 residues: CASVGTTDTEAFF. As DNA, the CDR3 is TGTGCCAGCGTGGGGACGACGGACACTGAAGCTTTCTTT.

This clone has only a few counts. The chain carries TRBV6-5 and TRBJ2-3, with D possibly being TRBD2 (6 bases). The germline V gene encodes CDR1 MNHEY and CDR2 SVGAGI. The CDR3 is 16 amino acids. V was cut by 2 bases and J by 0 bases, with 12 bases left in between. The CDR3 is CASSYSPRGSTDTQYF. In nucleotides, the CDR3 is TGTGCCAGCAGTTACAGCCCGCGGGGAAGCACAGATACGCAGTATTTT.

In its sample, this clone was seen once. The chain combines TRBV7-9 with TRBJ2-7; D is uncertain. This CDR3 contains 12 residues. Trimming pared 3 bases from V and 4 bases from J, leaving 7 bases between. CDR1 SEHNR and CDR2 FQNEAQ come from the germline V gene (reference sequence). The CDR3 is CASSFSGYEQYF. CDR3 DNA: TGTGCCAGCAGCTTTTCCGGATACGAGCAGTACTTC.

The rearrangement joins TRBV10-3 to TRBJ2-1, with D possibly being TRBD2 (6 bases). Germline V CDR1 and CDR2: ENHRY, SYGVKD. CDR3 length: 14 amino acids. V dropped 10 bases and J dropped 9 bases, with 22 bases sitting between them. Here the CDR3 reads CATARGGDGGEQFF. CDR3 coding DNA: TGTGCCACCGCGCGGGGAGGCGACGGCGGTGAGCAGTTCTTC.

This clone was counted a few times. The chain employs TRBV6-5 and TRBJ1-1, with D unresolved. Germline lookup yields CDR1 MNHEY and CDR2 SVGAGI. Trimming pared 0 bases from V and 1 base from J, leaving 6 bases between. CDR3 length equals 14 residues. The CDR3 DNA reads TGTGCCAGCAGTTACTCTCTCAAGAACACTGAAGCTTTCTTT. This translates into CASSYSLKNTEAFF.

This chain joins TRBV18 and TRBJ2-1, with a possible D match to TRBD2 (5 bases). Trimming removed 2 bases at V and 8 bases at J, with 10 bases between. This CDR3 contains 13 residues. CDR1 is KGHSH, CDR2 LQKENI, per germline. The DNA of the CDR3 is TGTGCCAGCTCACCAACTAGGGTCGATGAGCAGTTCTTC. The encoded protein is CASSPTRVDEQFF.

This clone appeared a few times. The chain couples TRBV6-6 to TRBJ1-1, with TRBD1 identical over 7 bases. Looked up from germline, CDR1 is MNHNY and CDR2 is SVGAGI (reference sequence). V gave up 6 bases and J gave up 1 base; unmatched junction bases: 5. CDR3 length equals 14 residues. CDR3 in amino acids: CASSGGQPNTEAFF. DNA for the CDR3: TGTGCCAGCAGCGGGGGACAGCCGAACACTGAAGCTTTCTTT.

This clone was counted between two and nine times. The chain employs TRBV10-2 and TRBJ2-7, with D possibly being TRBD1 (6 bases). The germline gives CDR1 WSHSY, CDR2 SAAADI. The CDR3 length is 15 residues. Trimming cost V 6 bases and J 7 bases, with 22 bases left between them. CDR3 bases: TGCGCCAGCAGATTACAGGGTAACCCCATGGAGGAGCAGTACTTC. Encoded protein: CASRLQGNPMEEQYF.